This entry describes one T cell receptor beta chain. This clonotype appeared a single time. There is no known antigen for this receptor. The sample holds no much larger clone one base away, and base qualities are not on file. One read provides weak support. The data were obtained in a study of CD8 T cells in Susac syndrome (dated by TCRdb to about 2019). Broadly, across the study: Among the Susac syndrome patients who were sequenced, clinically active disease was present in over 5 and clinical remission was observed in fewer than 10. At the time of blood withdrawal, Susac syndrome patients were either therapy-naive, taking corticosteroids (with some also receiving IVIg), or on IVIg alone. The study used repertoire sequencing to test whether antigen drove CD8+ T cell activation and differentiation in Susac syndrome. Points the paper makes about the study in general: In the CD4+ T cell repertoire of Susac syndrome patients, clonal expansion was not detected. The number of individuals in the TCR sequencing and HLA analysis was recognized as being relatively small.

CDR1 and CDR2, per the germline V gene, are SQVTM and ANQGSEA. V was cut back by 4 bases and J by 3 bases, leaving a gap of 26 bases between them. The CDR3 runs 18 residues from the cysteine to the phenylalanine. CDR3 DNA is the only sequence kept; it has 54 bases, read in frame from the first base. RNA was extracted using the RNeasy kit, and roughly 0.5 to 1 microgram was reverse transcribed with random hexamers. TCR beta CDR3 regions were amplified with the immunoSEQ multiplex PCR assay covering 54 Vbeta and 13 Jbeta segments. PCR amplification bias was corrected by using a synthetic template baseline for primer optimization and computational correction. In the paper's pipeline: Reads were annotated to V, D and J genes according to IMGT and were analyzed with immunoSEQ Analyzer, with only productive sequences retained. Clonality was calculated as one minus the Shannon entropy normalized by log2 of the number of productive unique sequences. Public and private clones were assessed among the 100 most prevalent clones of each patient and control. Susac-specific clones were defined as absent from healthy and MS cohorts, 1052 published viral clones and other ImmuneACCESS disease sequences. TCRdb reanalyzed the raw reads on its own, using fastp at Q25 for trimming and MiXCR for clone calling, and kept in-frame beta chains. Here each entry gathers all rows of one CDR3 protein and keeps the most common genes and DNA. The authors' filters were not applied to this entry. The table for this sample lists about 160,000 distinct CDR3 sequences; 95% to 96% of them were counted only once. 0.095% to 0.15% of the sample is held by the ten biggest clonotypes.

Peripheral blood CD8+ and CD4+ T cells from healthy donors, Susac syndrome patients and multiple sclerosis patients were profiled using high-throughput TCR beta sequencing. The Susac syndrome patients fulfilled recently defined diagnostic criteria for either definite or probable disease. Bulk CD8+ and CD4+ T cells were purified magnetically by negative isolation, whereas CD8+ TEMRA cells were enriched by FACS. Blood was collected in EDTA tubes and processed within 24 hours, with PBMCs isolated through density gradient centrifugation. PBMCs intended for TCR sequencing were cryopreserved in liquid nitrogen and were subsequently thawed in a 37 degrees C water bath. A purity of at least 90% was achieved for sorted or isolated CD4+, CD8+ and CD8+ TEMRA cells.

The TCR comes from a human donor with Susac syndrome. Input material: CD4+ T cells from PBMCs. The chain employs TRBV29-1 and TRBJ2-3; the D gene is possibly TRBD2, with 6 bases matching. CDR3 region: CSVVGGGLVGEVTDTQYF. The DNA sequence is TGCAGCGTTGTCGGGGGAGGCCTGGTCGGGGAGGTAACAGATACGCAGTATTTT.